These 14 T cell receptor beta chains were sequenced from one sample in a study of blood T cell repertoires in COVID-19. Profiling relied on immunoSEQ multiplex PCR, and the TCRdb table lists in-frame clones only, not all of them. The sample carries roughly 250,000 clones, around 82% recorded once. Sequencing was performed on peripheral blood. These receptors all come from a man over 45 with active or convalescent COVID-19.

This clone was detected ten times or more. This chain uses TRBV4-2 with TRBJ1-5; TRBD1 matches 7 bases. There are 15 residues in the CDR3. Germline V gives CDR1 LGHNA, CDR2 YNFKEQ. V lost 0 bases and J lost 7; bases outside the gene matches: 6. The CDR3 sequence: CASSQDKQGRQPQHF. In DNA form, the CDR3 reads TGTGCCAGCAGCCAAGATAAACAGGGGAGGCAGCCCCAGCATTTT.

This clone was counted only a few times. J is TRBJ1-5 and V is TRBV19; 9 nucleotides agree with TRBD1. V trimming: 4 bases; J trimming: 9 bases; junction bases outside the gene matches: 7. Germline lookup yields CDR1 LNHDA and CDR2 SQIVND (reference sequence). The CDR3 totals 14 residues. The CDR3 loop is CASSRGTGRRPQHF. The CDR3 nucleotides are TGTGCCAGTAGTAGAGGGACAGGGCGGCGGCCCCAGCATTTT.

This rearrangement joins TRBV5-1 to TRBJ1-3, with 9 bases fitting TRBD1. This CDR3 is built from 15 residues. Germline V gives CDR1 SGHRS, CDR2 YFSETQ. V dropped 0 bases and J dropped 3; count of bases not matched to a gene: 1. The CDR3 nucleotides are TGCGCCAGCAGCTTGGGACAGGGGGATGGAAACACCATATATTTT. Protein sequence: CASSLGQGDGNTIYF.

CDR3 protein: CASSEDNLSYNSPLHF. Here the CDR3 DNA reads TGTGCCAGCAGTGAGGACAACCTCTCCTATAATTCACCCCTCCACTTT. The chain has TRBV6-1 and TRBJ1-6; TRBD1 is a possible D gene (5 bases). V was pared by 3 bases and J by 0 bases, with 9 bases between. The CDR3 spans 16 residues. The germline V gene has CDR1 MNHNS and CDR2 SASEGT.

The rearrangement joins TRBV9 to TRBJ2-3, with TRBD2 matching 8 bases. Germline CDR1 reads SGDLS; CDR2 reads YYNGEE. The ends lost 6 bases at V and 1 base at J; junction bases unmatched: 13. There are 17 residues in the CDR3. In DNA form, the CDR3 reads TGTGCCAGCACTGGGGGGGCTAGCGGGTCAGGCACAGATACGCAGTATTTT. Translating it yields CASTGGASGSGTDTQYF. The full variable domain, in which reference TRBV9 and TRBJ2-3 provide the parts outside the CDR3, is DSGVTQTPKHLITATGQRVTLRCSPRSGDLSVYWYQQSLDQGLQFLIQYYNGEERAKGNILERFSAQQFPDLHSELNLSSLELGDSALYFCASTGGASGSGTDTQYFGPGTRLTVL.

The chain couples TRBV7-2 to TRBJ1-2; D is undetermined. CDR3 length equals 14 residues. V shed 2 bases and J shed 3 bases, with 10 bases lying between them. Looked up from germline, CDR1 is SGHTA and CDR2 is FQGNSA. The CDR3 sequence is CASSLPGSHYGYTF. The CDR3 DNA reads TGTGCCAGCAGCTTACCCGGGTCGCACTATGGCTACACCTTC.

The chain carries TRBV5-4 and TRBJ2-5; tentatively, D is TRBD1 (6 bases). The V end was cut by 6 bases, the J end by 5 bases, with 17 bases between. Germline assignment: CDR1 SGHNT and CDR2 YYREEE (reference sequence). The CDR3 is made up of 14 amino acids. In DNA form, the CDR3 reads TGTGCCAGCAACCCTGGACAGCACCCTGAGACCCAGTACTTC. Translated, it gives CASNPGQHPETQYF.

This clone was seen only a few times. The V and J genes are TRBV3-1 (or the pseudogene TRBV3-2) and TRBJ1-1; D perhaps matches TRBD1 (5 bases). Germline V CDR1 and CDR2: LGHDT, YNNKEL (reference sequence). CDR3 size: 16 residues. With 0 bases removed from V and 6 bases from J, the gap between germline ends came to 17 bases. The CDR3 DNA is TGTGCCAGCAGCCAAGAAGGTTGGGGACTGCACCCTGAAGCTTTCTTT. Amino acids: CASSQEGWGLHPEAFF.

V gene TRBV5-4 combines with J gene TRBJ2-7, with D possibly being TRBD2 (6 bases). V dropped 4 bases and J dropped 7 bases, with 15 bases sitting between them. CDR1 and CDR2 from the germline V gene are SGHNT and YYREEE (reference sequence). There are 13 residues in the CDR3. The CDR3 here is CASSPARAGEQYF. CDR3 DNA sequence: TGTGCCAGCAGCCCGGCCAGGGCGGGGGAGCAGTACTTC.

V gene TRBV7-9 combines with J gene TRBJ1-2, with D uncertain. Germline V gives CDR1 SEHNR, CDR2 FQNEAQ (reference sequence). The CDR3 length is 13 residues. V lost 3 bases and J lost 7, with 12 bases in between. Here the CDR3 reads CASSFAGYSGYTF. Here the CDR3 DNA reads TGTGCCAGCAGCTTTGCGGGTTACTCTGGCTACACCTTC.

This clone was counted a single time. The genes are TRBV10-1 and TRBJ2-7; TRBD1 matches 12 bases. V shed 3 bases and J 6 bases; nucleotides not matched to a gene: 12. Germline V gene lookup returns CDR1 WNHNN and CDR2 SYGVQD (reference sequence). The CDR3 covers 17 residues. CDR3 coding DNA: TGCGCCAGCAGTGATTTTGCCAAGGGACAGGGGGCCGGCGAGCAGTACTTC. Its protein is CASSDFAKGQGAGEQYF.

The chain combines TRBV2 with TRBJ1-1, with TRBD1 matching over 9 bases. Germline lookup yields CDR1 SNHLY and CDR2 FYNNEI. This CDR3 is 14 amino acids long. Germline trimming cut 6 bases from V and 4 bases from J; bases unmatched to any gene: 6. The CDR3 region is CASRIGQGSTEAFF. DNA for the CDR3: TGTGCCAGCAGGATAGGACAGGGGAGCACTGAAGCTTTCTTT.

CDR3 sequence (DNA): TGTGCCAGCAGCTTGGCCGGACAGGGGGCACATGGCAATCAGCCCCAGCATTTT. This encodes CASSLAGQGAHGNQPQHF. This chain joins TRBV5-5 and TRBJ1-5; TRBD1 matches at 11 bases. The germline gives CDR1 SGHKS, CDR2 YYEKEE (reference sequence). The CDR3 spans 18 residues. The trim removed 0 bases at V and 2 bases at J, leaving 7 bases unmatched.

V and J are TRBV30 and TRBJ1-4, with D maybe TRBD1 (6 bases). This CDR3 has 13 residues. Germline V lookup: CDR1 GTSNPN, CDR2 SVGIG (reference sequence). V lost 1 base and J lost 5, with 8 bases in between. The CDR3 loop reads CAWSDQGNEKLFF. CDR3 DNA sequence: TGTGCCTGGAGTGATCAGGGGAATGAAAAACTGTTTTTT.